The 20 T cell receptor beta chains given below trace back to one sample, sequenced in a study of T cell repertoires in cytomegalovirus infection. Each CDR3 protein is one row after TCRdb ran MiXCR on the reads. The data hold 700,000 to 900,000 distinct CDR3 sequences, with under 35% observed a single time. These receptors' antigens are unknown. The source was cultured CD8+ T cells from PBMCs, collected from culture after CMV antigen stimulation. The receptors shown here come from a human donor in good health (CMV status not recorded). Some clones in this sample may be carry-over from other donors' samples.

This clonotype occurred a few times. The V call is TRBV2, the J call TRBJ2-3; 8 positions agree with TRBD2. The CDR3 loop spans 15 amino acids. The junction had 0 bases not matched to a gene; V was cut back by 1 base and J by 0 bases. The germline V gene encodes CDR1 SNHLY and CDR2 FYNNEI. The CDR3 DNA reads as TGTGCCAGCAGTGAAGAGCGGGGGAGCACAGATACGCAGTATTTT. Its translation is CASSEERGSTDTQYF.

This chain joins TRBV27 and TRBJ1-1; D call uncertain. There are 11 residues in the CDR3. Trimming removed 7 bases at V and 8 bases at J, with 11 bases between. Germline CDR1 is MNHEY and CDR2 is SMNVEV (reference sequence). In DNA form, the CDR3 reads TGTGCCAGCATCCTAGGCCCCGAAGCTTTCTTT. Protein sequence: CASILGPEAFF.

This clonotype was seen at least ten times. The chain combines TRBV2 with TRBJ1-2, with 7 bases identical to TRBD1. CDR1 is SNHLY, CDR2 FYNNEI, per germline. This CDR3 is built from 15 residues. J gave up 2 bases and V 6 bases, and 9 bases lay outside the gene matches. The CDR3 protein is CASSDQGGRNYGYTF. Written as DNA, the CDR3 is TGTGCCAGCAGCGACCAGGGGGGGCGGAACTATGGCTACACCTTC.

The chain combines TRBV27 with TRBJ2-5; D possibly corresponds to TRBD2 (5 bases). This CDR3 region has 16 residues. Germline CDR1 MNHEY, CDR2 SMNVEV (reference sequence). V gave up 5 bases and J gave up 2 bases, with 18 bases separating them. The CDR3 is CASSPYMGRRQETQYF. CDR3 nucleotides: TGTGCCAGCAGTCCTTATATGGGTCGGAGGCAAGAGACCCAGTACTTC.

The chain employs TRBV27 and TRBJ2-3; weak D call: TRBD1 (5 bases). Germline values: CDR1 MNHEY, CDR2 SMNVEV (reference sequence). The CDR3 is made up of 16 amino acids. The ends were cut back, 3 bases at V and 0 bases at J, with 13 bases in the middle. CDR3 DNA sequence: TGTGCCAGCAGTTTGGTCAGGACACACAGCACAGATACGCAGTATTTT. Translating it yields CASSLVRTHSTDTQYF.

The gene calls are TRBV7-4 and TRBJ1-5; D possibly corresponds to TRBD1 (6 bases). Trimming removed 3 bases at V and 3 bases at J, with 12 bases between. The CDR3 is 15 residues long. Looked up from germline, CDR1 is SGHVT and CDR2 is SQSDAQ. The CDR3, as DNA: TGTGCCAGCAGCTTCCCCGGACAGTACAATCAGCCCCAGCATTTT. Translated: CASSFPGQYNQPQHF. The full variable domain, with the rest looked up from reference TRBV7-4 and TRBJ1-5, is GAGVSQSPRYKVAKRGRDVALRCDSISGHVTLYWYRQTLGQGSEVLTYSQSDAQRDKSGRPSGRFSAERPERSVSTLKIQRTEQGDSAVYLCASSFPGQYNQPQHFGDGTRLSIL.

This clonotype was found a few times. The V call is TRBV7-2, the J call TRBJ2-1; no reliable D call. The CDR3 consists of 12 residues. V shed 1 base and J shed 8 bases, with 6 bases lying between them. From germline, CDR1 is SGHTA and CDR2 FQGNSA. The CDR3 sequence is CASSLVRHEQFF. For the CDR3, the DNA is TGTGCCAGCAGCTTAGTTAGGCATGAGCAGTTCTTC.

This sequence joins TRBV5-4 and TRBJ1-1, with D uncertain. Trimming took off 6 bases at V and 4 bases at J, with 16 bases between the two ends. Germline values: CDR1 SGHNT, CDR2 YYREEE (reference sequence). The CDR3 has 14 residues. The CDR3 nucleotides are TGTGCCAGCACTCTGTGGGGTAGTGGCACTGAAGCTTTCTTT. Translating it yields CASTLWGSGTEAFF.

The rearrangement joins TRBV11-2 to TRBJ2-2, with D possibly being TRBD1 (6 bases). Trimming shortened V by 1 base and J by 5 bases, and 14 bases separated the two germline ends. Germline V CDR1 and CDR2: SGHAT, FQNNGV. The CDR3 covers 16 residues. The CDR3 DNA sequence: TGTGCCAGCAGCTTAGTTTCAGGGGATATAACCGGGGAGCTGTTTTTT. Its translation: CASSLVSGDITGELFF.

This clonotype was observed a single time. V gene TRBV28 combines with J gene TRBJ2-5; 10 positions match TRBD1. Germline loops: CDR1 MDHEN, CDR2 SYDVKM. This CDR3 has 17 amino acids. J was trimmed by 2 bases and V by 5 bases; bases with no gene match: 11. For the CDR3, the DNA is TGTGCCAGCAGTCCTCGGACAGGGGGTATATTGCAAGAGACCCAGTACTTC. It is translated as CASSPRTGGILQETQYF.

This clonotype was detected only a few times. Germline and junction disagree at one end, which may indicate a read error. The chain is built from TRBV7-3 and TRBJ2-3, with 10 bases fitting TRBD1. The CDR3 has 13 amino acids. CDR1 is SGHTA, CDR2 FQGTGA, per germline. The CDR3 DNA reads TGTGCCAGCAGCTTACTTGCGGGACAGGGGCACCATTTT. Residues: CASSLLAGQGHHF.

This chain connects TRBV6-1 to TRBJ1-6; D is perhaps TRBD1 (5 bases). Germline loops: CDR1 MNHNS, CDR2 SASEGT. The CDR3 runs 16 residues. Trimming took 3 bases from V and 2 from J, leaving 11 bases between them. DNA for the CDR3: TGTGCCAGCAGTGAGCCGACAGTCACCTATAATTCACCCCTCCACTTT. Protein sequence: CASSEPTVTYNSPLHF.

V and J are TRBV5-1 and TRBJ2-7; the match to TRBD1 covers 8 bases. The length of the CDR3 is 16 residues. CDR1 and CDR2 from the germline V gene are SGHRS and YFSETQ. J was trimmed by 5 bases and V by 3 bases; bases with no gene match: 13. The CDR3 reads CASSSDRGRIEDEQYF. The CDR3, as DNA: TGCGCCAGCAGCTCCGACAGGGGAAGAATAGAGGACGAGCAGTACTTC.

The chain uses TRBV5-8 and TRBJ2-1; 7 nucleotides agree with TRBD1. V lost 4 bases to trimming and J lost 0 bases; unmatched junction nucleotides: 7. The length of the CDR3 is 16 residues. Germline V gives CDR1 SGHTS, CDR2 YDEGEE. CDR3 sequence: CASSHPRDSSYNEQFF. CDR3 bases: TGTGCCAGCAGCCACCCCCGGGACAGCTCCTACAATGAGCAGTTCTTC.

There are a few counts of this clonotype. The chain joins TRBV7-3 to TRBJ1-1, with 12 bases that match TRBD1. From germline, CDR1 is SGHTA and CDR2 FQGTGA. Trimming at V came to 1 base and at J to 4 bases, leaving 10 bases not matched to a gene. CDR3 length: 18 amino acids. The DNA of the CDR3 is TGTGCCAGCAGCTTAAGAGGGACAGGGGGCGAGCGATTCACTGAAGCTTTCTTT. Protein: CASSLRGTGGERFTEAFF.

This clonotype showed up just a few times. This sequence joins TRBV12-3 or TRBV12-4 and TRBJ1-2; the D gene is possibly TRBD1 (6 bases). This CDR3 has 15 amino acids. Trimming removed 1 base from V and 6 bases from J, with 15 bases in between. The CDR3 sequence is CASSLGPRTAHGYTF. For the CDR3, the DNA is TGTGCCAGCAGTTTAGGCCCTCGGACAGCTCATGGCTACACCTTC.

This clonotype has a handful of counts. The genes are TRBV14 and TRBJ2-3, with D maybe TRBD2 (6 bases). The V and J ends lost 4 bases and 3 bases respectively, with 14 bases between them. This CDR3 contains 15 residues. CDR1 and CDR2 (germline): SGHDN, FVKESK. CDR3 coding DNA: TGTGCCAGCAGCCCGCGGGGTACGAAAACAGATACGCAGTATTTT. Its translation is CASSPRGTKTDTQYF. Drawing the rest from reference TRBV14 and TRBJ2-3, the complete variable domain is EAGVTQFPSHSVIEKGQTVTLRCDPISGHDNLYWYRRVMGKEIKFLLHFVKESKQDESGMPNNRFLAERTGGTYSTLKVQPAELEDSGVYFCASSPRGTKTDTQYFGPGTRLTVL.

The chain employs TRBV29-1 and TRBJ2-2, with 9 positions matching TRBD2. Looked up from germline, CDR1 is SQVTM and CDR2 is ANQGSEA. This CDR3 is built from 16 residues. J gave up 1 base and V 7 bases, and 10 bases lay outside the gene matches. The CDR3 here is CSASPSGGKNTGELFF. As DNA, the CDR3 is TGCAGCGCATCTCCCAGCGGGGGGAAGAACACCGGGGAGCTGTTTTTT.

The chain couples TRBV4-1 to TRBJ2-7; 10 nucleotides match TRBD2. There are 15 residues in the CDR3. The germline V gene encodes CDR1 MGHRA and CDR2 YSYEKL. V shed 1 base and J 7 bases; nucleotides not matched to a gene: 7. DNA for the CDR3: TGCGCCAGCAGCCAAGGGCTAGCGGGGGAGGAAGAGCAGTACTTC. The encoded protein is CASSQGLAGEEEQYF.

This clonotype has a handful of counts. This chain links TRBV27 with TRBJ2-3, with TRBD1 as a possible D gene (6 bases). Germline V gene lookup returns CDR1 MNHEY and CDR2 SMNVEV (reference sequence). The CDR3 consists of 14 residues. Deletions cut 4 bases from V and 5 bases from J, with 13 bases between. The CDR3 reads CASSYRDEGDTQYF. CDR3 bases: TGTGCCAGCAGTTACAGGGATGAGGGAGATACGCAGTATTTT.